The source of this T cell receptor (beta chain) is a study of blood T cell repertoires in COVID-19. The CDR3 sequence is 12 residues long. Germline V gene lookup returns CDR1 SEHNR and CDR2 FQNEAQ (reference sequence). V was shortened by 1 base and J by 4 bases, with 4 bases between the two germline ends. Sequencing was performed with immunoSEQ multiplex PCR; in TCRdb, only in-frame clones are kept and a portion is missing. The table has about 84,000 clones, about 95% seen once. This chain uses TRBV7-9 with TRBJ1-1; D gene ambiguous. This receptor was obtained from a human donor with active COVID-19. The donor label of this sample is uncertain. The sequencing sample was made of peripheral blood. This CDR3 reads CASSLDSTEAFF. CDR3 nucleotide sequence: TGTGCCAGCAGCTTAGATAGCACTGAAGCTTTCTTT.